These 18 T cell receptor beta chains were all obtained from the same sample, sequenced in a study of CXCR3-negative and CXCR3-positive naive CD8 T cells. UMI-labeled 5' RACE yielded the TRB cDNA libraries. Following a re-call of the 5' RACE reads, TCRdb has one entry per CDR3 protein and lacks DNA. The clone table shows over 55,000 distinct CDR3 sequences, with the ten largest holding roughly a quarter. The sequenced material came from memory CD8+ T cells from blood. The receptors were sampled from a human donor in good health. Some clones in this sample may be carry-over from other donors' samples.

The chain recombines TRBV7-9 with TRBJ2-7; the TCRdb call, TRBD1, lacks DNA for checking. CDR1 and CDR2 from the germline V gene are SEHNR and FQNEAQ (reference sequence). This CDR3 is 14 amino acids long. CDR3 sequence reads: CASSPPRTPYEQYF.

This rearrangement joins TRBV7-8 to TRBJ1-4; TCRdb picks TRBD1, but there is no DNA to check that call. The germline V gene has CDR1 SGHVS and CDR2 FQNEAQ. The CDR3 has 15 residues. The CDR3 region is CASSLANRGNEKLFF. The whole variable domain, filled in from reference TRBV7-8 and TRBJ1-4, reads GAGVSQSPRYKVAKRGQDVALRCDPISGHVSLFWYQQALGQGPEFLTYFQNEAQLDKSGLPSDRFFAERPEGSVSTLKIQRTQQEDSAVYLCASSLANRGNEKLFFGSGTQLSVL.

The rearrangement uses TRBV20-1 and TRBJ2-3; TCRdb names TRBD2, which stays unverified in the absence of DNA. Per germline, CDR1 DFQATT and CDR2 SNEGSKA (reference sequence). The CDR3 loop spans 19 amino acids. CDR3 amino acids: CSARVGLAGGLGRTDTQYF.

The chain has TRBV29-1 and TRBJ1-1; TCRdb gives TRBD1 as the D gene, but with no DNA this cannot be confirmed. Germline CDR1 is SQVTM and CDR2 is ANQGSEA. This CDR3 has 13 amino acids. The CDR3 sequence: CSVYMGGDTEAFF. The variable domain in full, with the rest retrieved from reference TRBV29-1 and TRBJ1-1, is SAVISQKPSRDICQRGTSLTIQCQVDSQVTMMFWYRQQPGQSLTLIATANQGSEATYESGFVIDKFPISRPNLTFSTLTVSNMSPEDSSIYLCSVYMGGDTEAFFGQGTRLTVV.

The chain joins TRBV5-5 to TRBJ1-2. The CDR3 is 14 residues long. CDR1 is SGHKS and CDR2 is YYEKEE in the germline V gene (reference sequence). CDR3: CASSLGGVGYGYTF.

The V gene is TRBV7-2, the J gene TRBJ2-5; TCRdb selects TRBD1, and the lack of DNA leaves this call unchecked. Germline CDR1 SGHTA, CDR2 FQGNSA. CDR3 length: 15 residues. CDR3 residues: CASSLLGGTGETQYF.

The chain carries TRBV7-8 and TRBJ2-7; there is no DNA to check the TCRdb D call of TRBD2. The germline V gene has CDR1 SGHVS and CDR2 FQNEAQ. There are 16 residues in the CDR3. The CDR3 loop reads CASSMPGLAKSYEQYF.

The V and J genes are TRBV6-2 or TRBV6-3 and TRBJ1-6; the TRBD1 assignment by TCRdb is unverifiable without DNA. Germline lookup yields CDR1 MNHEY and CDR2 SVGEGT. This CDR3 has 14 amino acids. The CDR3 reads CASRAQGIGSPLHF.

The chain combines TRBV5-1 with TRBJ2-3; TCRdb names TRBD2, which stays unverified in the absence of DNA. Germline assignment: CDR1 SGHRS and CDR2 YFSETQ. The CDR3 consists of 16 residues. CDR3 sequence reads: CASSMLSGISTDTQYF.

The chain recombines TRBV7-9 with TRBJ1-1; TCRdb picks TRBD1, but there is no DNA to check that call. The CDR3 runs to 15 residues. The germline CDR1 and CDR2 sequences are SEHNR and FQNEAQ (reference sequence). CDR3 loop: CASSSAGQGYTEAFF.

This sequence joins TRBV11-2 and TRBJ1-2; as DNA is missing, the TRBD1 call by TCRdb cannot be tested. Germline CDR1 and CDR2: SGHAT and FQNNGV. The CDR3 covers 15 residues. The CDR3 sequence: CASSLSGDVGYGYTF.

The chain couples TRBV7-2 to TRBJ2-5; TCRdb picks TRBD2, but there is no DNA to check that call. Germline V gene lookup returns CDR1 SGHTA and CDR2 FQGNSA. The CDR3 runs 17 residues. This CDR3 reads CASSLRGPMALQETQYF.

The gene calls are TRBV7-9 and TRBJ2-7. Germline CDR1 SEHNR, CDR2 FQNEAQ (reference sequence). CDR3 length: 12 amino acids. The CDR3: CASSADGYEQYF. The full variable domain, in which reference TRBV7-9 and TRBJ2-7 provide the parts outside the CDR3, is DTGVSQNPRHKITKRGQNVTFRCDPISEHNRLYWYRQTLGQGPEFLTYFQNEAQLEKSRLLSDRFSAERPKGSFSTLEIQRTEQGDSAMYLCASSADGYEQYFGPGTRLTVT.

The chain joins TRBV29-1 to TRBJ1-1. This CDR3 comprises 12 residues. Germline CDR1 is SQVTM and CDR2 is ANQGSEA. Here the CDR3 reads CSVVDRVLGAFF.

This chain uses TRBV28 with TRBJ2-2. Germline CDR1 MDHEN, CDR2 SYDVKM. The CDR3 consists of 14 residues. The CDR3 loop is CASATRTNTGELFF.

The J gene is TRBJ2-3, the V gene TRBV6-4; TCRdb calls TRBD1, which cannot be checked without DNA. The CDR3 is made up of 15 amino acids. Germline V gives CDR1 MRHNA, CDR2 SNTAGT. The CDR3 reads CASSLGQGATDTQYF.

CDR3 in amino acids: CASSSQDNTQYF. J is TRBJ2-3 and V is TRBV28. This CDR3 is built from 12 residues. Germline V gene lookup returns CDR1 MDHEN and CDR2 SYDVKM.

The chain links TRBV15 to TRBJ1-2; there is no DNA to check the TCRdb D call of TRBD1. CDR1 and CDR2 (germline): LNHNV, YYDKDF (reference sequence). CDR3 length equals 14 residues. The CDR3 here is CATSPGQGNYGYTF. Looking up the rest from reference TRBV15 and TRBJ1-2 gives the full variable domain: DAMVIQNPRYQVTQFGKPVTLSCSQTLNHNVMYWYQQKSSQAPKLLFHYYDKDFNNEADTPDNFQSRRPNTSFCFLDIRSPGLGDTAMYLCATSPGQGNYGYTFGSGTRLTVV.